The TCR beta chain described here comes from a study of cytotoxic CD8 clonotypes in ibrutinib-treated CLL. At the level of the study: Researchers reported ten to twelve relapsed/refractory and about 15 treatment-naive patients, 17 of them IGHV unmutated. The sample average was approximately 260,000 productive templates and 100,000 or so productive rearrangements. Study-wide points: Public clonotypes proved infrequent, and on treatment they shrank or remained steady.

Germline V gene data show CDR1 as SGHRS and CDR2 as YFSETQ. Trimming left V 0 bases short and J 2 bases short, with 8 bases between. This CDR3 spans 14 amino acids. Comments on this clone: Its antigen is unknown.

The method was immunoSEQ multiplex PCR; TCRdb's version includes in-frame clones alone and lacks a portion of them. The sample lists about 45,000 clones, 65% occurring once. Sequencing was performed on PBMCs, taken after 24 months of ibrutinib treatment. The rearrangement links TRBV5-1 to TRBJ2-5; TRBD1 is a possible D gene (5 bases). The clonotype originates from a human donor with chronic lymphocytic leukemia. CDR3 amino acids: CASSLASGQETQYF. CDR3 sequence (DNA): TGCGCCAGCAGCTTGGCCTCAGGGCAAGAGACCCAGTACTTC.